This T cell receptor (beta chain) is drawn from a study of T cell repertoires in cytomegalovirus infection. TCRdb used MiXCR to reprocess the reads, holding one entry per CDR3 protein. The profile shows 400,000 to 600,000 distinct CDR3 sequences, more than 40% of them singletons. Comments on this clonotype: Its specificity is not known.

This CDR3 spans 12 amino acids. Germline V gene sequence: CDR1 SGHVS, CDR2 FNYEAQ. The V gene lost 1 base and the J gene lost 7 bases, with 7 bases spanning the gap. This TCR was recovered from a human donor in good health (CMV status not recorded). Some clones in this sample may be carry-over from other donors' samples. The specimen comprised cultured PBMCs, sampled from culture after CMV antigen stimulation. V and J are TRBV7-6 and TRBJ2-5; D call uncertain. The CDR3 sequence: CASSLVLGTQYF. For the CDR3, the DNA is TGTGCCAGCAGCTTAGTCTTGGGGACCCAGTACTTC.